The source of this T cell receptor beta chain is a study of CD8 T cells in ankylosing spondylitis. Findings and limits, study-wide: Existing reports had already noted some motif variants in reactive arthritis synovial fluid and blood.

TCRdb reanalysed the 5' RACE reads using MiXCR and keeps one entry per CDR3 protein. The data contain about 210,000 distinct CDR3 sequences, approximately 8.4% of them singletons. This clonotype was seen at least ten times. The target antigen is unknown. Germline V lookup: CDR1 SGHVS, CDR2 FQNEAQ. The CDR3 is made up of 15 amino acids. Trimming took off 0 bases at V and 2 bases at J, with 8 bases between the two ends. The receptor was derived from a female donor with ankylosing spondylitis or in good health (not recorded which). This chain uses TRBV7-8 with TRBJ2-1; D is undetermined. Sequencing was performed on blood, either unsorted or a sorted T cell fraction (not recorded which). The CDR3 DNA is TGTGCCAGCAGCTTAGCGGGTGACCCCTACAATGAGCAGTTCTTC. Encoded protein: CASSLAGDPYNEQFF.